The rows below give T cell receptor beta chains drawn from one sample of a study of human CD8 memory T cell subsets. Using the 5' RACE reads, TCRdb records one entry per CDR3 protein without DNA. The sample has some 10,000 distinct CDR3 sequences. The sample comprised CD8+ stem-like memory T cells (TSCM and TCM) sorted from PBMCs. These TCRs come from a human donor in good health. Both conserved end residues are part of each CDR3. For some rows the clone size is stated as once, few or many, or as a class when expanded; others skip it.

CSAPGGRGTEAFF	TRBV29-1	TRBJ1-1	medium-sized
CASRFQGNYGYTF	TRBV12-2	TRBJ1-2	NA
CASSIGQETQYF	TRBV19	TRBJ2-5	NA
CASSVVPGAGHEQYF	TRBV9	TRBJ2-7	NA
CSVEDTAGELGQYF	TRBV29-1	TRBJ2-7	NA
CASSKRGGNTEAFF	TRBV6-2/TRBV6-3	TRBJ1-1	NA
CASSEFLTGELFF	TRBV25-1	TRBJ2-2	NA
CASSFERIYEQYF	TRBV11-2	TRBJ2-7	NA
CASSSQMTTETQYF	TRBV6-5	TRBJ2-5	NA
CSVVTSEDEQFF	TRBV29-1	TRBJ2-1	medium-sized
CSASSGATDTQYF	TRBV20-1	TRBJ2-3	NA
CASSPRTGPYTDTQYF	TRBV28	TRBJ2-3	medium-sized
CASPGYRDYEQYF	TRBV19	TRBJ2-7	NA
CASSLHQGPGQKQETQYF	TRBV21-1	TRBJ2-5	NA
CASSLDLAGVGEQYF	TRBV5-4	TRBJ2-7	medium-sized
CASSLAGDEQYF	TRBV7-2	TRBJ2-7	medium-sized
CASSYDSDHTGELFF	TRBV5-4	TRBJ2-2	NA
CASSWELAGGTDTQYF	TRBV5-6	TRBJ2-3	NA
CASSSAGTSGRYSSYNEQFF	TRBV12-3/TRBV12-4	TRBJ2-1	NA
CASSYYPGDKQFF	TRBV6-5	TRBJ2-1	NA